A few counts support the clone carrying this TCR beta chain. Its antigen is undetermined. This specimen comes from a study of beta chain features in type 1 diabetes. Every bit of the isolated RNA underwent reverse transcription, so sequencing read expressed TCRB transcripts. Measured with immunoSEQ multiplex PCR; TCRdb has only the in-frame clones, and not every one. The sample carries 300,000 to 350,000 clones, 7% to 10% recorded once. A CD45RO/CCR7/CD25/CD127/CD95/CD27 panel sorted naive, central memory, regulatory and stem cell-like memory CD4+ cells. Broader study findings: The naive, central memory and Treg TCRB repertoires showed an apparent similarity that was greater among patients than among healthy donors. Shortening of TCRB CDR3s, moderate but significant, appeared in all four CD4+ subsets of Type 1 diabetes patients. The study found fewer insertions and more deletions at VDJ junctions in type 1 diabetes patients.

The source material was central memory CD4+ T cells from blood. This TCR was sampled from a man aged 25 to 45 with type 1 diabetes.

The CDR3: CASSESVAPHNEQFF. The CDR3 nucleotides are TGCGCCAGCAGTGAGTCAGTAGCCCCCCACAATGAGCAGTTCTTC. The chain couples TRBV10-1 to TRBJ2-1, with unresolved D. The ends were cut back, 0 bases at V and 5 bases at J, with 11 bases in the middle. CDR3 length equals 15 residues. The V gene's germline CDR1 is WNHNN and CDR2 SYGVQD (reference sequence).